The rows below give T cell receptor beta chains drawn from one sample of a study of PD-1 blockade in classical Hodgkin lymphoma. The data were produced by immunoSEQ multiplex PCR, yet TCRdb's version contains in-frame clones alone and is incomplete. The profile shows nearly 60,000 clones, 85% to 95% of them singletons. Sequenced material: peripheral blood mononuclear cells (PBMCs), taken before the second cycle of nivolumab. These receptors were collected from a human donor with classical Hodgkin lymphoma. CDR3s include the opening cysteine and the closing phenylalanine or tryptophan. Fields, in order: V gene, D gene, J gene, CDR3 protein. D genes are given only for firm matches.

v_call: TRBV7-9; d_call: TRBD1; j_call: TRBJ1-1; cdr3_aa: CASSLAQTGWTEAFF
v_call: TRBV19; d_call: TRBD1; j_call: TRBJ1-1; cdr3_aa: CASSIRGLGNTEAFF
v_call: TRBV5-6; d_call: NA; j_call: TRBJ1-4; cdr3_aa: CASSLGPNEKLFF
v_call: TRBV2; d_call: TRBD2; j_call: TRBJ2-1; cdr3_aa: CASTSGTSVIEQFF
v_call: TRBV15; d_call: NA; j_call: TRBJ1-1; cdr3_aa: CATSREKPRGNTEAFF
v_call: TRBV27; d_call: NA; j_call: TRBJ2-2; cdr3_aa: CASGETNTGELFF
v_call: TRBV19; d_call: NA; j_call: TRBJ2-7; cdr3_aa: CASSIGIQSYEQYF
v_call: TRBV7-6; d_call: TRBD2; j_call: TRBJ2-1; cdr3_aa: CASSLAPSGRATFF
v_call: TRBV25-1; d_call: NA; j_call: TRBJ1-5; cdr3_aa: CASSEPGWGNQPQHF
v_call: TRBV9; d_call: TRBD1; j_call: TRBJ2-1; cdr3_aa: CASSPRDRGNEQFF
v_call: TRBV29-1; d_call: TRBD2; j_call: TRBJ2-7; cdr3_aa: CSVEDGLAGVPEQYF
v_call: TRBV27; d_call: TRBD1; j_call: TRBJ2-7; cdr3_aa: CAVGTAFYEQYF
v_call: TRBV2; d_call: NA; j_call: TRBJ1-4; cdr3_aa: CASSEVKGIQANEKLFF
v_call: TRBV11-2; d_call: NA; j_call: TRBJ2-7; cdr3_aa: CASSLEPGIVSYEQYF
v_call: TRBV6-5; d_call: TRBD2; j_call: TRBJ2-5; cdr3_aa: CASSYIRAGRETQYF
v_call: TRBV18; d_call: TRBD2; j_call: TRBJ2-2; cdr3_aa: CASSARPGLENTGELFF
v_call: TRBV28; d_call: NA; j_call: TRBJ1-4; cdr3_aa: CASSLSGPATNEKLFF
v_call: TRBV19; d_call: NA; j_call: TRBJ1-1; cdr3_aa: CASSMGPRLLNTEAFF
v_call: TRBV1; d_call: NA; j_call: TRBJ2-3; cdr3_aa: CTSSQDLPSGGDTDTQYF
v_call: TRBV27; d_call: NA; j_call: TRBJ1-1; cdr3_aa: CASSSNSPPMNTEAFF
v_call: TRBV15; d_call: NA; j_call: TRBJ1-6; cdr3_aa: CATSRVHVGGNSPLHF
v_call: TRBV19; d_call: NA; j_call: TRBJ1-2; cdr3_aa: CASSNQRSPPFYGYTF
v_call: TRBV19; d_call: TRBD2; j_call: TRBJ2-1; cdr3_aa: CASQSLGTSFYNEQFF
v_call: TRBV2; d_call: NA; j_call: TRBJ1-4; cdr3_aa: CASSDIVQMNEKLFF
v_call: TRBV28; d_call: NA; j_call: TRBJ2-7; cdr3_aa: CASTGKAYEQYF
v_call: TRBV4-3; d_call: NA; j_call: TRBJ2-1; cdr3_aa: CASSQDSWSSYNEQFF
v_call: TRBV6-5; d_call: NA; j_call: TRBJ2-5; cdr3_aa: CASRLGHLEETQYF
v_call: TRBV27; d_call: NA; j_call: TRBJ2-3; cdr3_aa: CASSFVVGTQYF
v_call: TRBV27; d_call: NA; j_call: TRBJ1-1; cdr3_aa: CASSLSSNGHEAFF
v_call: TRBV5-1; d_call: TRBD1; j_call: TRBJ2-7; cdr3_aa: CASSLGTGGTYEQYF
v_call: TRBV9; d_call: NA; j_call: TRBJ1-1; cdr3_aa: CASSARQDTEAFF
v_call: TRBV27; d_call: NA; j_call: TRBJ1-2; cdr3_aa: CASSLRVPGQGGNYGYTF
v_call: TRBV27; d_call: TRBD1; j_call: TRBJ2-7; cdr3_aa: CASSLGQGDYEQYF
v_call: TRBV6-1; d_call: TRBD2; j_call: TRBJ2-1; cdr3_aa: CASSESGLGRGVPYNEQFF
v_call: TRBV19; d_call: NA; j_call: TRBJ2-1; cdr3_aa: CALQAPGTNEQFF
v_call: TRBV27; d_call: NA; j_call: TRBJ2-1; cdr3_aa: CASRQEGYNEQFF
v_call: TRBV5-4; d_call: TRBD1; j_call: TRBJ2-5; cdr3_aa: CASSLGQGAGQETQYF
v_call: TRBV9; d_call: NA; j_call: TRBJ2-3; cdr3_aa: CASSERTELTDTQYF
v_call: TRBV7-9; d_call: TRBD1; j_call: TRBJ1-4; cdr3_aa: CASSPGQGVEKLFF
v_call: TRBV4-2; d_call: TRBD1; j_call: TRBJ2-4; cdr3_aa: CASGRGQQNIQYF
v_call: TRBV7-2; d_call: NA; j_call: TRBJ2-3; cdr3_aa: CASSFLGGTDTQYF
v_call: TRBV19; d_call: NA; j_call: TRBJ1-3; cdr3_aa: CASSIGMTISGNTIYF
v_call: TRBV6-1; d_call: TRBD1; j_call: TRBJ2-5; cdr3_aa: CASSARQGGETQYF
v_call: TRBV7-6; d_call: TRBD2; j_call: TRBJ2-3; cdr3_aa: CASSFFSGSTDTQYF
v_call: TRBV15; d_call: NA; j_call: TRBJ1-5; cdr3_aa: CATSRDGRSNQPQHF
v_call: TRBV9; d_call: NA; j_call: TRBJ2-2; cdr3_aa: CASSSDNTGELFF
v_call: TRBV19; d_call: TRBD1; j_call: TRBJ2-7; cdr3_aa: CASSPKGRTGVYEQYF
v_call: TRBV28; d_call: TRBD2; j_call: TRBJ2-1; cdr3_aa: CASSVGTSSGNEQFF
v_call: TRBV30; d_call: TRBD1; j_call: TRBJ2-3; cdr3_aa: CAWGTGLGTDTQYF
v_call: TRBV7-9; d_call: NA; j_call: TRBJ1-5; cdr3_aa: CASSPEMGGWQPQHF
v_call: TRBV27; d_call: NA; j_call: TRBJ2-7; cdr3_aa: CASRPPGLYEQYF
v_call: TRBV4-2; d_call: NA; j_call: TRBJ2-2; cdr3_aa: CASSQDRGITAGELFF
v_call: TRBV27; d_call: NA; j_call: TRBJ2-7; cdr3_aa: CASSLMEGWYEQYF
v_call: TRBV5-6; d_call: TRBD2; j_call: TRBJ2-5; cdr3_aa: CASTTGGQETQYF
v_call: TRBV25-1; d_call: NA; j_call: TRBJ1-2; cdr3_aa: CASSEYRRDTTKSGGYTF